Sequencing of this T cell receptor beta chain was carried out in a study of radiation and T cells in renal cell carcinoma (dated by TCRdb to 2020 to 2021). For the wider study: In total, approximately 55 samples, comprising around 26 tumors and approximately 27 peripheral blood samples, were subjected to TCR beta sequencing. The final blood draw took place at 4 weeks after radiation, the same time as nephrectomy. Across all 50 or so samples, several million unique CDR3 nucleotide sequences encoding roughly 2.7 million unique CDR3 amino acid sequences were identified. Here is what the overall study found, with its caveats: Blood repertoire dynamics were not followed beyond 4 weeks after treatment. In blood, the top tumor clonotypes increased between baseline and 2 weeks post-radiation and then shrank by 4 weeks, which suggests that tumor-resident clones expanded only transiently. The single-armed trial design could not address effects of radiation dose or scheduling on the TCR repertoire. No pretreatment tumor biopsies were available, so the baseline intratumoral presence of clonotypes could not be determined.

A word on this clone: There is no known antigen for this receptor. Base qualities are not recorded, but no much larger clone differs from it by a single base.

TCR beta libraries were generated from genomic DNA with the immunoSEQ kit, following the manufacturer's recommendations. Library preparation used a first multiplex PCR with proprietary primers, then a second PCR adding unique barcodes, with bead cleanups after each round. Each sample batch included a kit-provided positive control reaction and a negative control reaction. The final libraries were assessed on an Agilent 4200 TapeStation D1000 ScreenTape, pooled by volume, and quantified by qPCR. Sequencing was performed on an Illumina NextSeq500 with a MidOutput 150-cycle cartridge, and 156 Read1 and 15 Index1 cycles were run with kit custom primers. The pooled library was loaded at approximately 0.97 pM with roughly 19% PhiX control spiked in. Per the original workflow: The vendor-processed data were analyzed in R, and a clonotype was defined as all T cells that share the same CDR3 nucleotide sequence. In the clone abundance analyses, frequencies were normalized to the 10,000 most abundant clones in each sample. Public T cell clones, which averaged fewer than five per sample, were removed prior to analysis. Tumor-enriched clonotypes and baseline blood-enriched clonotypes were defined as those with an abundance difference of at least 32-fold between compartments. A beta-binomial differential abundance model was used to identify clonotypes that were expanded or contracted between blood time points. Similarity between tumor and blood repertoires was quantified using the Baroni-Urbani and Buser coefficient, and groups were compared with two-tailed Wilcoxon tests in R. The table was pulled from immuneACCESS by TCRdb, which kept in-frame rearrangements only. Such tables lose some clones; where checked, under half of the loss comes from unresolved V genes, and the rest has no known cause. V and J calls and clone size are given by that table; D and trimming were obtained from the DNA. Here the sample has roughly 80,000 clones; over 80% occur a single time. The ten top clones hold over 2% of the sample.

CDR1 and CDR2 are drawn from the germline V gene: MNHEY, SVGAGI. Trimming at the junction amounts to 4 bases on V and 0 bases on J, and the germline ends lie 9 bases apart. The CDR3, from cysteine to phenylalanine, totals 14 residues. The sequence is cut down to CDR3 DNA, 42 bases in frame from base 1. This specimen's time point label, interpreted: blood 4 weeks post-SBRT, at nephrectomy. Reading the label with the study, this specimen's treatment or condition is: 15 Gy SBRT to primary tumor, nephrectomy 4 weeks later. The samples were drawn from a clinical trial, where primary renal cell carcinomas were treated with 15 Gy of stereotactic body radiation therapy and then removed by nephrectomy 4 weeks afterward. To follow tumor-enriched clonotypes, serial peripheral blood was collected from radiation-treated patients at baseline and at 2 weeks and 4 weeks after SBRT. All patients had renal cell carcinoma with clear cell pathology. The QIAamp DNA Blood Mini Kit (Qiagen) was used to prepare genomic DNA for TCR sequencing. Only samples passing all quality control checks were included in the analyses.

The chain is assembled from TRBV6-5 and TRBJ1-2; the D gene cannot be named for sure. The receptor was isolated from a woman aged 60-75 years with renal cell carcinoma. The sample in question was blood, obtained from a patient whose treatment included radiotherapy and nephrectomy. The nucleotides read TGTGCCAGCAGTTTGGAGGGAGCTAACTATGGCTACACCTTC. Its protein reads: CASSLEGANYGYTF.